The 18 T cell receptor beta chains listed next were all sequenced from one sample in a study of shared clonotypes between healthy human individuals. Naivety among CD8 cells was defined by CD45RO negativity and positive CCR7 selection, thereby excluding terminally differentiated effector memory CD45RA+ cells. Clones were sequenced by immunoSEQ multiplex PCR, and TCRdb holds only the in-frame ones, with some missing. The sample has 750,000 to 1,000,000 clones, more than 85% seen once. The sample was naive CD8+ T cells sorted from blood. The receptors were sampled from a man younger than 40 in good health.

The chain is built from TRBV25-1 and TRBJ2-5, with D uncertain. Germline CDR1 is MGHDK and CDR2 is SYGVNS. This CDR3 has 15 residues. V was clipped by 2 bases and J by 2 bases, with 12 bases between them. CDR3 sequence reads: CASSERRDSQETQYF. In nucleotides, the CDR3 is TGTGCCAGCAGTGAAAGACGCGATAGTCAAGAGACCCAGTACTTC.

This CDR3 reads CASSEVAGVKSGELFF. In DNA, the CDR3 is TGTGCCAGCAGTGAAGTAGCGGGAGTCAAGTCCGGGGAGCTGTTTTTT. The V and J genes are TRBV2 and TRBJ2-2, with 9 bases lining up with TRBD2. The CDR3 extends over 16 amino acids. Trimming removed 1 base from V and 6 bases from J; junction bases left unmatched: 6. The V gene's germline CDR1 is SNHLY and CDR2 FYNNEI.

The V and J genes are TRBV7-2 and TRBJ2-2; TRBD2 agrees at 12 bases. This CDR3 contains 17 residues. Germline CDR1 SGHTA, CDR2 FQGNSA. Trimming at V came to 1 base and at J to 6 bases, leaving 6 bases not matched to a gene. The CDR3 reads CASSLERLAGAPGELFF. The DNA for the CDR3 is TGTGCCAGCAGCTTAGAACGACTAGCGGGAGCCCCCGGGGAGCTGTTTTTT.

The chain has TRBV28 and TRBJ1-3; 8 bases line up with TRBD1. After removal of 3 bases from V and 2 bases from J, the junction contained 12 bases not matched to a gene. This CDR3 region has 18 residues. CDR1 is MDHEN, CDR2 SYDVKM, per germline. The CDR3, as DNA: TGTGCCAGCAGTTTCAACCCGGCACAGGGGGAAACTGGAAACACCATATATTTT. Translated, it gives CASSFNPAQGETGNTIYF. Together with reference TRBV28 and TRBJ1-3, the CDR3 gives the full variable domain: DVKVTQSSRYLVKRTGEKVFLECVQDMDHENMFWYRQDPGLGLRLIYFSYDVKMKEKGDIPEGYSVSREKKERFSLILESASTNQTSMYLCASSFNPAQGETGNTIYFGEGSWLTVV.

The gene calls are TRBV7-6 and TRBJ1-4; perhaps TRBD1 as D (6 bases). This CDR3 is built from 19 residues. CDR1 is SGHVS and CDR2 is FNYEAQ in the germline V gene. The V end lost 1 base, the J end lost 0 bases, and 18 bases lay between the germline ends. CDR3 bases: TGTGCCAGCAGCTTAGGAGCAAGACAGGCCGTTGCAACTAATGAAAAACTGTTTTTT. Its translation is CASSLGARQAVATNEKLFF.

This clone was counted a few times. Distinct nucleotide sequences in the sample also encode this CDR3. V is TRBV7-9 and J is TRBJ1-5; no definite D call. V was trimmed by 1 base and J by 6 bases, leaving 4 bases between them. Per the germline V gene, CDR1 is SEHNR and CDR2 is FQNEAQ (reference sequence). The CDR3 length is 12 residues. Here the CDR3 reads CASSLGGQPQHF. For the CDR3, the DNA is TGTGCCAGCAGCTTAGGGGGTCAGCCCCAGCATTTT.

The rearrangement joins TRBV7-6 to TRBJ2-7; TRBD2 matches at 9 bases. The CDR3 has 18 amino acids. The germline V gene has CDR1 SGHVS and CDR2 FNYEAQ. With V trimmed by 1 base and J by 1 base, 11 bases remained unmatched. Here the CDR3 reads CASSLENSGSVGSYEQYF. The CDR3 coding sequence is TGTGCCAGCAGCTTAGAGAATAGCGGGAGTGTTGGTTCCTACGAGCAGTACTTC.

V gene TRBV29-1 combines with J gene TRBJ2-3; 12 bases align to TRBD2. Trimming took 5 bases from V and 0 from J; bases not matched to a gene: 21. This CDR3 spans 21 amino acids. Germline V CDR1 and CDR2: SQVTM, ANQGSEA. The CDR3 is CSVHDPPSLAGGKLSTDTQYF. The CDR3 nucleotides read TGCAGCGTTCATGACCCCCCTAGTCTAGCGGGAGGGAAACTCAGCACAGATACGCAGTATTTT.

The CDR3 loop is CATDTRDTQYF. Here the CDR3 DNA reads TGTGCCACAGATACTCGAGATACGCAGTATTTT. The V and J genes are TRBV2 and TRBJ2-3; no firm D call. Between the trimmed V and J ends, which lost 10 bases and 5 bases, there was a span of 10 bases. CDR1 and CDR2 (germline): SNHLY, FYNNEI. The CDR3 spans 11 residues. The full variable domain, completed using reference TRBV2 and TRBJ2-3, is EPEVTQTPSHQVTQMGQEVILRCVPISNHLYFYWYRQILGQKVEFLVSFYNNEISEKSEIFDDQFSVERPDGSNFTLKIRSTKLEDSAMYFCATDTRDTQYFGPGTRLTVL.

This clone was seen a handful of times. The chain joins TRBV4-1 to TRBJ1-5; TRBD1 agrees at 9 bases. The CDR3 runs to 17 residues. Trimming took 1 base from V and 2 from J; bases not matched to a gene: 6. CDR1 is MGHRA and CDR2 is YSYEKL in the germline V gene. The CDR3 loop reads CASSQATGGIGNQPQHF. In nucleotides, the CDR3 is TGCGCCAGCAGCCAAGCTACAGGGGGCATTGGCAATCAGCCCCAGCATTTT.

The chain recombines TRBV28 with TRBJ2-7, with D perhaps matching TRBD1 (6 bases). Germline V gene sequence: CDR1 MDHEN, CDR2 SYDVKM. This CDR3 contains 12 residues. V lost 3 bases to trimming and J lost 7 bases, with 10 bases between them. CDR3 in DNA: TGTGCCAGCAGTTTGGGGGCGGTAGAGCAGTACTTC. It yields the protein CASSLGAVEQYF.

This clone was detected only once. The V call is TRBV15, the J call TRBJ2-7; 8 nucleotides line up with TRBD2. CDR1 and CDR2 (germline): LNHNV, YYDKDF (reference sequence). This CDR3 is built from 14 residues. With V trimmed by 1 base and J by 8 bases, 7 bases remained unmatched. As DNA, the CDR3 is TGTGCCACCAGCAGAGCAGGGCGGGAGGAAAAGCAGTACTTC. Translated: CATSRAGREEKQYF.

This chain uses TRBV27 with TRBJ2-7; 13 bases match TRBD2. The V gene end was trimmed by 5 bases and the J gene end by 7 bases; junction bases not matched to a gene: 5. This CDR3 contains 14 residues. The germline V gene has CDR1 MNHEY and CDR2 SMNVEV (reference sequence). CDR3 protein: CASSLGTSGKEQYF. The CDR3 nucleotides read TGTGCCAGCAGTCTTGGGACTAGCGGGAAGGAGCAGTACTTC.

This chain connects TRBV14 to TRBJ2-3, with 8 bases that match TRBD2. This CDR3 has 16 amino acids. Germline V gene data show CDR1 as SGHDN and CDR2 as FVKESK. V lost 0 bases and J lost 5; bases outside the gene matches: 7. CDR3 nucleotides: TGTGCCAGCAGCCAAGATGTTGGGCTAGCGGGAGATACGCAGTATTTT. Protein: CASSQDVGLAGDTQYF.

CDR3 DNA: TGCGCCAGCTACCCCCTAGCGGGAGAAGCAGATACGCAGTATTTT. Translation: CASYPLAGEADTQYF. The chain links TRBV5-1 to TRBJ2-3; 10 nucleotides align to TRBD2. Germline V lookup: CDR1 SGHRS, CDR2 YFSETQ. J lost 4 bases, V lost 7 bases, and 9 bases had no gene match. There are 15 residues in the CDR3.

V gene TRBV19 combines with J gene TRBJ2-5; 7 bases fit TRBD2. This CDR3 has 15 amino acids. The germline CDR1 and CDR2 sequences are LNHDA and SQIVND (reference sequence). The junction had 7 bases not matched to a gene; V was cut back by 1 base and J by 5 bases. The CDR3 loop reads CASSIVWRERETQYF. CDR3 nucleotides: TGTGCCAGTAGTATAGTCTGGCGGGAGAGGGAGACCCAGTACTTC. The entire variable domain, with the rest obtained from reference TRBV19 and TRBJ2-5, is as follows: DGGITQSPKYLFRKEGQNVTLSCEQNLNHDAMYWYRQDPGQGLRLIYYSQIVNDFQKGDIAEGYSVSREKKESFPLTVTSAQKNPTAFYLCASSIVWRERETQYFGPGTRLLVL.

The chain carries TRBV7-9 and TRBJ2-7, with 9 bases identical to TRBD1. CDR3 length: 13 residues. Losses at the gene ends were 4 bases for V and 12 bases for J; bases not matched to a gene: 10. Germline V gives CDR1 SEHNR, CDR2 FQNEAQ (reference sequence). CDR3 coding DNA: TGTGCCAGCAGCTCTCCAGAAGGACAGGGGCCGTACTTC. Residues: CASSSPEGQGPYF.

The rearrangement uses TRBV7-9 and TRBJ1-2, with D perhaps TRBD1 (6 bases). Germline assignment: CDR1 SEHNR and CDR2 FQNEAQ (reference sequence). The length of the CDR3 is 15 residues. V was clipped by 4 bases and J by 0 bases, with 12 bases between them. CDR3 DNA: TGTGCCAGCAGCTCACAGGGAAGGGCTAACTATGGCTACACCTTC. It encodes CASSSQGRANYGYTF. The whole variable domain, remainder taken from reference TRBV7-9 and TRBJ1-2, is DTGVSQNPRHKITKRGQNVTFRCDPISEHNRLYWYRQTLGQGPEFLTYFQNEAQLEKSRLLSDRFSAERPKGSFSTLEIQRTEQGDSAMYLCASSSQGRANYGYTFGSGTRLTVV.